The clone carrying this T cell receptor beta chain was detected only a few times. Antigen unknown. The 5'RACE method, run with constant-segment primers, produced TCR alpha and TCR beta cDNA libraries (carrying sample barcodes and UMIs). TCRdb reprocessed the 5' RACE reads with MiXCR, giving one entry per CDR3 protein. The sample yields roughly 110,000 distinct CDR3 sequences, under 15% seen once. This entry is derived from a study of T-cell memory formation after mild COVID-19. The overall study: Largely, TCR clusters stayed within a single donor. General study points: Chiefly within CM and EM were the contracting CD4+ clones; CD8+ ones were within EMRA. Whereas later expanders leaned CD4+, clones contracting day 15 to 85 showed a balanced CD4/CD8 makeup.

CDR1 is MNHEY and CDR2 is SMNVEV in the germline V gene (reference sequence). The CDR3 has 12 residues. Trimming shortened V by 6 bases and J by 7 bases, and 10 bases separated the two germline ends. Sequenced input: PBMCs or a T cell subset sorted from them (not recorded which). V and J are TRBV27 and TRBJ2-1, with D tentatively TRBD1 (5 bases). This clonotype was sampled from an adult woman who had mild COVID-19 (a few samples of this study predate the infection). Cell type and time point are not known. The CDR3 DNA follows: TGTGCCAGCAGACAGGCTGGGAATGAGCAGTTCTTC. As protein: CASRQAGNEQFF.